This TCR beta chain emerged from a study of blood T cell repertoires in COVID-19. Study at large: Researchers got acute and convalescent COVID-19 samples from the United States, Italy and Spain.

CDR3 length: 11 residues. Trimming took 2 bases from V and 4 from J, leaving 5 bases between them. The germline V gene has CDR1 GTSNPN and CDR2 SVGIG (reference sequence). How the authors handled the data: Quantification of nucleated cells was approximated via reference gene primer amplification. Assay: immunoSEQ multiplex PCR; the TCRdb copy retains only in-frame clones and omits some. V, J and clone size derive from that table, while D and trimming were established from the DNA sequence. This table holds 400,000 or so clones, approximately 90% found once. V and J are TRBV30 and TRBJ1-1, with D uncertain. Sequencing was performed on peripheral blood. This TCR derives from a man younger than 35 with COVID-19, enrolled during active disease. CDR3 sequence: CAWSKSTEAFF. The CDR3 DNA is TGTGCCTGGAGTAAGAGCACTGAAGCTTTCTTT.